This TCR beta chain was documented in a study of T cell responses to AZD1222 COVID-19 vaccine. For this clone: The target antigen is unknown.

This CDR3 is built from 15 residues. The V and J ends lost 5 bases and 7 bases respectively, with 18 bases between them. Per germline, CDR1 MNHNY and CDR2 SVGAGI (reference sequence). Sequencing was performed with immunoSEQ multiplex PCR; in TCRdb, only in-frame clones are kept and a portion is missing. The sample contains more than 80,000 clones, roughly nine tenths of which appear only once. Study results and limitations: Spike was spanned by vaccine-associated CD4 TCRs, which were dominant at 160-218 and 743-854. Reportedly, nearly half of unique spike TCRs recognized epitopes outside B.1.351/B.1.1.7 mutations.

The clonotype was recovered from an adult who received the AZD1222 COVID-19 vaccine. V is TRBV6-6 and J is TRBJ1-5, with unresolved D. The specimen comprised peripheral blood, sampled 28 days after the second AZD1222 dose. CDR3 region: CASSLRDSLGQPQHF. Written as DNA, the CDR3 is TGTGCCAGCAGTCTTCGGGATTCATTGGGGCAGCCCCAGCATTTT.